This T cell receptor (beta chain) was retrieved from a study of blood T cell repertoires in COVID-19. The data were produced by immunoSEQ multiplex PCR, yet TCRdb's version contains in-frame clones alone and is incomplete. Among around 470,000 clones listed, 89% were seen once. The sample holds a few counts of this clone. Germline V gene data show CDR1 as LGHDT and CDR2 as YNNKEL (reference sequence). Trimming shortened V by 3 bases and J by 2 bases, and 13 bases separated the two germline ends. This CDR3 contains 15 residues. This chain links TRBV3-1 (or the pseudogene TRBV3-2) with TRBJ1-2, with D tentatively TRBD1 (5 bases). This receptor was taken from a man aged 18-30 years with COVID-19, enrolled during active disease. Sequencing was carried out using peripheral blood. The chain's CDR3 is CASSQGPGANYGYTF. The CDR3 nucleotides are TGTGCCAGCAGCCAGGGCCCTGGGGCCAACTATGGCTACACCTTC.